This TCR beta chain is drawn from a study of T cells in Graves' hyperthyroidism and ophthalmopathy. The count of this clonotype is one. As yet, its antigen is unknown. From RNA transcripts, TCR beta CDR3 regions were amplified. Researchers ran a first-round RT-PCR on the TCR CDR3 using the HTBI primer set. One entry per CDR3 protein results from TCRdb running MiXCR on the multiplex PCR reads. The sample has around 700,000 distinct CDR3 sequences, roughly 32% seen once. Broader study findings: The model forecast ophthalmopathy, anticipating it by a median roughly 6.3 months before onset. Most thyroid-expanded clonotypes above 0.001 were also found in blood.

The clonotype was recovered from a middle-aged woman with Graves' hyperthyroidism. The material sequenced was blood.

CDR3 sequence: CASSVTDRGNQPQHF. The CDR3 coding sequence is TGTGCCAGCAGCGTCACGGACAGGGGGAACCAGCCCCAGCATTTT. The genes are TRBV9 and TRBJ1-5, with 10 bases lining up with TRBD1. The CDR3 runs to 15 residues. Germline values: CDR1 SGDLS, CDR2 YYNGEE. With V trimmed by 2 bases and J by 7 bases, 6 bases remained unmatched.